This T cell receptor (beta chain) was identified in a study of cytomegalovirus exposure and HLA in healthy donors. The PCR used 60 Vbeta and 13 Jbeta primers. Assay used: immunoSEQ multiplex PCR; TCRdb lists only in-frame clones, some missing. The table shows approximately 200,000 clones, with 70% to 90% occurring only once. This TCR derives from a human donor in good health. Sequencing was done on a sample of PBMCs.

The CDR3 DNA is TGTGCCAGCAGTTCCCCGGGACTACTAGCCACCGGGGAGCTGTTTTTT. Translating it yields CASSSPGLLATGELFF. This sequence joins TRBV27 and TRBJ2-2; 7 bases agree with TRBD2. The CDR3 consists of 16 residues. Trimming took 4 bases from V and 4 from J; bases not matched to a gene: 9. The germline V gene has CDR1 MNHEY and CDR2 SMNVEV (reference sequence).